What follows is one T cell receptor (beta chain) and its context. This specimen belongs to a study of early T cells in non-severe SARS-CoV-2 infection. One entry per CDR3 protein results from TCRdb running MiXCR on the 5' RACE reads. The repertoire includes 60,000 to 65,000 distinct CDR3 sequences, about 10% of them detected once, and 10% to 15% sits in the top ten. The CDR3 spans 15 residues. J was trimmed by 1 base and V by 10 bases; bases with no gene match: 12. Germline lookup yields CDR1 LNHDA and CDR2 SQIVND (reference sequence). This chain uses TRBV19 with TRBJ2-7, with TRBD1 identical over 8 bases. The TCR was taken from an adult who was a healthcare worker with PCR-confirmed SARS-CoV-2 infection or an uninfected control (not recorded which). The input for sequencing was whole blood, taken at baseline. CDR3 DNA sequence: TGTGCCACCTGTGATGTCCGGGACAGGTCCTACGAGCAGTACTTC. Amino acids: CATCDVRDRSYEQYF.